This T cell receptor (beta chain) was captured by sequencing in a study of blood T cell repertoires in COVID-19. Study-wide context: T cells, B-cell-depleted T cells, or PBMCs provided the cDNA or gDNA that served as material.

In the source study's methods: Reference gene primer amplification gave nucleated cell count estimates. The assay was immunoSEQ multiplex PCR, and TCRdb's table has in-frame clones only and misses some. The V and J calls and the clone size are those of that table, but D and trimming were determined from the DNA. This table holds roughly 240,000 clones, around 88% found once. Participant-given clinical history determined each cohort assignment. Germline CDR1 ENHRY, CDR2 SYGVKD. This CDR3 is built from 17 residues. J lost 3 bases, V lost 2 bases, and 7 bases had no gene match. This receptor was taken from a woman aged 40 to 55 with acute COVID-19. This chain uses TRBV10-3 with TRBJ2-6, with 7 bases matching TRBD2. The sequenced sample consisted of PBMCs or T cells enriched from blood (not recorded which). In DNA form, the CDR3 reads TGTGCCATCAGTGAGAGAGAACAGCGGGATGGGGCCAACGTCCTGACTTTC. Protein product: CAISEREQRDGANVLTF.